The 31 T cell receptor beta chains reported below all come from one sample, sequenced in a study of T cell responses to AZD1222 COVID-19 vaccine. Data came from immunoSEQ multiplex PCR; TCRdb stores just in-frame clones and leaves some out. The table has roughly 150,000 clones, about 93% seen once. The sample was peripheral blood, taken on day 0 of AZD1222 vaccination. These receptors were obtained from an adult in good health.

CDR3 in amino acids: CASSRGAAKNYGYTF. The CDR3 DNA sequence: TGTGCCAGCAGTCGGGGGGCAGCTAAGAACTATGGCTACACCTTC. The V and J genes are TRBV2 and TRBJ1-2; D is perhaps TRBD1 (6 bases). The germline V and J ends were trimmed by 5 bases and 2 bases, with 15 bases remaining between them. The CDR3 length is 15 residues. Germline CDR1 and CDR2: SNHLY and FYNNEI.

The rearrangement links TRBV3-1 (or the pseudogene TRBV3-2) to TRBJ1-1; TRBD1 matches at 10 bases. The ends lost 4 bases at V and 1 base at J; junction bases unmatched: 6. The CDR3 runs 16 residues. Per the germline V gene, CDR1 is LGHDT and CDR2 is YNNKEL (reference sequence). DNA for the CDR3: TGTGCCAGCAGCCTCGACAGGGGGCAAGGGAACACTGAAGCTTTCTTT. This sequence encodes CASSLDRGQGNTEAFF.

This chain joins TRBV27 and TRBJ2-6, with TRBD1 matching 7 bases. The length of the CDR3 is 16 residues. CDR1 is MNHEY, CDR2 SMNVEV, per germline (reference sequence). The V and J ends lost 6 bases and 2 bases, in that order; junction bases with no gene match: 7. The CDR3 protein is CASRRQGTAGANVLTF. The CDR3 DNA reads TGTGCCAGCAGGCGACAGGGTACGGCTGGGGCCAACGTCCTGACTTTC.

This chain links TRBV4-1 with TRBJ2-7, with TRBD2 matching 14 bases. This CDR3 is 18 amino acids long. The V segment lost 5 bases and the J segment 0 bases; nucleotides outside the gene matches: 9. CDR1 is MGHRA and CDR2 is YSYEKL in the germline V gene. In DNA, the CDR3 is TGCGCCAGCAGCGGGACTAGCGGGAGACCAACCGGCTCCTACGAGCAGTACTTC. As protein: CASSGTSGRPTGSYEQYF.

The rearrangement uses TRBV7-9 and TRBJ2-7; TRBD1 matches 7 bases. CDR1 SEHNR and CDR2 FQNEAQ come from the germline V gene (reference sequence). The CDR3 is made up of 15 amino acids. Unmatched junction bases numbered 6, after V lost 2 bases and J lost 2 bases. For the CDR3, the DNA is TGTGCCAGCAGCTTACCCTCTACAGGGGCCTACGAGCAGTACTTC. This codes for CASSLPSTGAYEQYF. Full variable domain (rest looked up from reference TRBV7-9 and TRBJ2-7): DTGVSQNPRHKITKRGQNVTFRCDPISEHNRLYWYRQTLGQGPEFLTYFQNEAQLEKSRLLSDRFSAERPKGSFSTLEIQRTEQGDSAMYLCASSLPSTGAYEQYFGPGTRLTVT.

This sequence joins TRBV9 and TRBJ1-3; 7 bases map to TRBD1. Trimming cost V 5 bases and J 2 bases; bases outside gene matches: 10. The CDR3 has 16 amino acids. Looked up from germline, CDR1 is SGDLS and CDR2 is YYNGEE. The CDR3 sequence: CASSYAGGQAGNTIYF. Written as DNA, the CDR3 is TGTGCCAGCAGTTACGCAGGGGGGCAAGCTGGAAACACCATATATTTT. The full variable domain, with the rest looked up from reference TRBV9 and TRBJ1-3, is DSGVTQTPKHLITATGQRVTLRCSPRSGDLSVYWYQQSLDQGLQFLIQYYNGEERAKGNILERFSAQQFPDLHSELNLSSLELGDSALYFCASSYAGGQAGNTIYFGEGSWLTVV.

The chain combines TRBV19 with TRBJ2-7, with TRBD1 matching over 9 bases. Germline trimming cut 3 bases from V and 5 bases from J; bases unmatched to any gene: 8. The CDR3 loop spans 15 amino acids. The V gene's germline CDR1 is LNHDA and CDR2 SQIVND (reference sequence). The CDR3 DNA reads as TGTGCCAGTAGTATCGGCGGGACAGGGTTCAACGAGCAGTACTTC. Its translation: CASSIGGTGFNEQYF.

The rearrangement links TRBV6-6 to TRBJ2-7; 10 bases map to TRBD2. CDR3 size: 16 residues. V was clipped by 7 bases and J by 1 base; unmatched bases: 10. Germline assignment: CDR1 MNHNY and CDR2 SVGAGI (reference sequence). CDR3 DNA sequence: TGTGCCAGCACCCCCCTAGCGGGAGTAGCGTCCTACGAGCAGTACTTC. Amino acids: CASTPLAGVASYEQYF.

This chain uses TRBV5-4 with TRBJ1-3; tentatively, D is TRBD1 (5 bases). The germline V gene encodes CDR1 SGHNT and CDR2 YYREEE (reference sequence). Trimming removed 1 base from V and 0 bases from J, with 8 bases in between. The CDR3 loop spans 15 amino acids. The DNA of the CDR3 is TGTGCCAGCAGCTTGTGGGGGAACTCTGGAAACACCATATATTTT. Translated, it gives CASSLWGNSGNTIYF.

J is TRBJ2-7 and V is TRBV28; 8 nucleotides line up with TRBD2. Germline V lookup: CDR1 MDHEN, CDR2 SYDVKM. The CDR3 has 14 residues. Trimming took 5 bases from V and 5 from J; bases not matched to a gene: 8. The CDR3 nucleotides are TGTGCCAGCAGTCTTAGCGGGGACGGCAACGAGCAGTACTTC. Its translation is CASSLSGDGNEQYF.

CDR3 DNA sequence: TGTGCCAGCAGTAGGACTAGCCTACCCAATGAGCAGTTCTTC. Translating gives CASSRTSLPNEQFF. The chain links TRBV28 to TRBJ2-1, with 8 bases that match TRBD2. The CDR3 sequence is 14 residues long. V was pared by 5 bases and J by 6 bases, with 6 bases of the junction left unmatched. Germline CDR1 MDHEN, CDR2 SYDVKM.

For the CDR3, the DNA is TGTGCCAGTAGTCCCGGGCCAAAACCATGGGAGCAGTACTTC. Translated: CASSPGPKPWEQYF. The chain employs TRBV19 and TRBJ2-7; no firm D call. The CDR3 runs 14 residues. Trimming removed 5 bases from V and 7 bases from J, with 18 bases in between. Germline loops: CDR1 LNHDA, CDR2 SQIVND (reference sequence).

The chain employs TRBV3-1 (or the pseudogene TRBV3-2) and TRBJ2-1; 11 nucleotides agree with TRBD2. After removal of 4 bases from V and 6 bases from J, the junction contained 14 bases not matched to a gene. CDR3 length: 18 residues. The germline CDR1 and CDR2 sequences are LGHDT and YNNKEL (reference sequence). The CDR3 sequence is CASSLRRELAGDPNEQFF. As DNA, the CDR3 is TGTGCCAGCAGCCTCCGACGAGAACTAGCGGGAGACCCCAATGAGCAGTTCTTC.

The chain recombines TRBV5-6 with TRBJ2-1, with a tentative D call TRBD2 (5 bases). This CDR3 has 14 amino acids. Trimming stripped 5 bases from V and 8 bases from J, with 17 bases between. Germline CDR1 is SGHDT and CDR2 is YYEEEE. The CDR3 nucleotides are TGTGCCAGCAGACACGCGGAGAGAGGGTATGAGCAGTTCTTC. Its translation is CASRHAERGYEQFF.

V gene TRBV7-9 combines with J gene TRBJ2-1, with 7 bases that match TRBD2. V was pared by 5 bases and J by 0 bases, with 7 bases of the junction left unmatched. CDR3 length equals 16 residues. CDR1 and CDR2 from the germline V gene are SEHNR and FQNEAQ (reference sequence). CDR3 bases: TGTGCCAGCAGCCCTCTAGGCGGGAGCTCCTACAATGAGCAGTTCTTC. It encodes CASSPLGGSSYNEQFF. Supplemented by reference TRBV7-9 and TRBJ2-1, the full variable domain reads DTGVSQNPRHKITKRGQNVTFRCDPISEHNRLYWYRQTLGQGPEFLTYFQNEAQLEKSRLLSDRFSAERPKGSFSTLEIQRTEQGDSAMYLCASSPLGGSSYNEQFFGPGTRLTVL.

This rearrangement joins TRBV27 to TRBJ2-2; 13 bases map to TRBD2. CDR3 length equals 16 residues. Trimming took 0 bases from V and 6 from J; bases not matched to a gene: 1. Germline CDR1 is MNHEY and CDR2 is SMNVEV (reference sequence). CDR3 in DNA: TGTGCCAGCAGTTTATCGACTAGCGGGAGGTCCGGGGAGCTGTTTTTT. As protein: CASSLSTSGRSGELFF.

Written as DNA, the CDR3 is TGTGCCAGCAGCTTTCTAAGGGGGAGGCAGTTCTTC. Its protein product is CASSFLRGRQFF. The genes are TRBV11-1 and TRBJ2-1; tentatively, D is TRBD1 (6 bases). Trimming took off 3 bases at V and 12 bases at J, with 12 bases between the two ends. CDR1 is SGHAT, CDR2 FQDESV, per germline (reference sequence). The CDR3 consists of 12 residues.

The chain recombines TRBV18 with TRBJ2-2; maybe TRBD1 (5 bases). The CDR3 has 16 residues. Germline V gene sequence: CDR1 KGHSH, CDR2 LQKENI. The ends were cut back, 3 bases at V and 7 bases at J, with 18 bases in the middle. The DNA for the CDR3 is TGTGCCAGCTCACCCAAGACAGCCCCTAGGCACGGGGAGCTGTTTTTT. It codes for CASSPKTAPRHGELFF. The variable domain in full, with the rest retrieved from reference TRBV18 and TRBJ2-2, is NAGVMQNPRHLVRRRGQEARLRCSPMKGHSHVYWYRQLPEEGLKFMVYLQKENIIDESGMPKERFSAEFPKEGPSILRIQQVVRGDSAAYFCASSPKTAPRHGELFFGEGSRLTVL.

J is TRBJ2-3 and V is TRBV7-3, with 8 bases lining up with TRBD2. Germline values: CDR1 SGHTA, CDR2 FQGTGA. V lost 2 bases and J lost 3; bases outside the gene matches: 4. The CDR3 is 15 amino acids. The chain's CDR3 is CASSLGSSGTDTQYF. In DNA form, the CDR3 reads TGTGCCAGCAGCTTAGGTTCTAGCGGGACAGATACGCAGTATTTT.

The DNA for the CDR3 is TGTGCCAGCAGTTCTCGAAGGGGCAGCTACGAGCAGTACTTC. Protein sequence: CASSSRRGSYEQYF. The chain joins TRBV28 to TRBJ2-7; weak D call: TRBD1 (5 bases). Trimming shortened V by 4 bases and J by 3 bases, and 13 bases separated the two germline ends. The CDR3 consists of 14 residues. Germline CDR1 and CDR2: MDHEN and SYDVKM.

The DNA of the CDR3 is TGTGCCAGCAGCTTAGAAAAAGGCTACGAGCAGTACTTC. Protein sequence: CASSLEKGYEQYF. J is TRBJ2-7 and V is TRBV7-6; D gene uncertain. Germline V CDR1 and CDR2: SGHVS, FNYEAQ. The CDR3 runs to 13 residues. The V end lost 1 base, the J end lost 3 bases, and 7 bases lay between the germline ends.

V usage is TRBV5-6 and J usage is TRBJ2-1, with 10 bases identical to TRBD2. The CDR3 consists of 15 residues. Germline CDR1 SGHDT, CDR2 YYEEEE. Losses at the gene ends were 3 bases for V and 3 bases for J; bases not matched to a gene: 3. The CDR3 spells CASSSLAGGYNEQFF. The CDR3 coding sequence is TGTGCCAGCAGCTCGTTAGCGGGAGGCTACAATGAGCAGTTCTTC.

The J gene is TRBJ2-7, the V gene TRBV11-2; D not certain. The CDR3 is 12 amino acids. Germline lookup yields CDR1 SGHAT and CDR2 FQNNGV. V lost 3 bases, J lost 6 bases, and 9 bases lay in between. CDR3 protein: CASSFGAFEQYF. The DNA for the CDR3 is TGTGCCAGCAGCTTCGGCGCCTTCGAGCAGTACTTC.

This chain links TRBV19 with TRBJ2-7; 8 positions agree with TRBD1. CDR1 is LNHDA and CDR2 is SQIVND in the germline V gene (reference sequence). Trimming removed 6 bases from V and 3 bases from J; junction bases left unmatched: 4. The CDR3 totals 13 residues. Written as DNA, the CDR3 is TGTGCCAGTAGCGGACAGGGTGGCTACGAGCAGTACTTC. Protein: CASSGQGGYEQYF.

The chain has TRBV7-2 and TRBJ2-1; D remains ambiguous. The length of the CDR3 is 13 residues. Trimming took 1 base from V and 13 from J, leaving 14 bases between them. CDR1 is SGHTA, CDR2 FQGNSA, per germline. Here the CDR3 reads CASSLGNALYQFF. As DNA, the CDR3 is TGTGCCAGCAGCTTAGGAAACGCTCTCTATCAGTTCTTC.

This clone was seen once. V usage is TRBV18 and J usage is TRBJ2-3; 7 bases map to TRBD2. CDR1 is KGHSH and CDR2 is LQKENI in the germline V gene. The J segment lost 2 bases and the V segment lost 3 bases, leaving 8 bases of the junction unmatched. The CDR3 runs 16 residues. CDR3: CASSPVTSLNTDTQYF. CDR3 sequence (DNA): TGTGCCAGCTCACCGGTGACTAGCCTTAACACAGATACGCAGTATTTT.

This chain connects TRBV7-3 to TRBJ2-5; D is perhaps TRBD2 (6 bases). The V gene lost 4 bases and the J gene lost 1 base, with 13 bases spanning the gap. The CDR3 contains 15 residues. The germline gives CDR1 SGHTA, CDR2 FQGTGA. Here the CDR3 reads CASSSIGGSQETQYF. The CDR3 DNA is TGTGCCAGCAGCTCCATCGGAGGGAGCCAAGAGACCCAGTACTTC.

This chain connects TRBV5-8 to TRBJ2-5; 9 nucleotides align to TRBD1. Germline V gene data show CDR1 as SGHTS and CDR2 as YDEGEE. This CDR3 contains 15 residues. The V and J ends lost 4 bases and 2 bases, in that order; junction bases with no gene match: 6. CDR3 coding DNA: TGTGCCAGCAGCCCGGGACAGGGAATACAAGAGACCCAGTACTTC. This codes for CASSPGQGIQETQYF.

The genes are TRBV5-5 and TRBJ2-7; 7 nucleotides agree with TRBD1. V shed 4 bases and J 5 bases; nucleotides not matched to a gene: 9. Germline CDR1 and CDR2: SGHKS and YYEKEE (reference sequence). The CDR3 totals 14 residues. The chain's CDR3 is CASSGGQATHEQYF. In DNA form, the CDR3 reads TGTGCCAGCAGCGGAGGACAGGCGACCCACGAGCAGTACTTC.

The CDR3 region is CASSSYGTGGSPLHF. The CDR3 bases are TGCGCCAGCAGCTCGTACGGGACAGGGGGATCACCCCTCCACTTT. The chain uses TRBV5-1 and TRBJ1-6; 11 nucleotides line up with TRBD1. The CDR3 runs 15 residues. Losses at the gene ends were 3 bases for V and 10 bases for J; bases not matched to a gene: 6. CDR1 and CDR2 (germline): SGHRS, YFSETQ. Using reference TRBV5-1 and TRBJ1-6 for the parts outside the CDR3, the full variable domain is KAGVTQTPRYLIKTRGQQVTLSCSPISGHRSVSWYQQTPGQGLQFLFEYFSETQRNKGNFPGRFSGRQFSNSRSEMNVSTLELGDSALYLCASSSYGTGGSPLHFGNGTRLTVT.

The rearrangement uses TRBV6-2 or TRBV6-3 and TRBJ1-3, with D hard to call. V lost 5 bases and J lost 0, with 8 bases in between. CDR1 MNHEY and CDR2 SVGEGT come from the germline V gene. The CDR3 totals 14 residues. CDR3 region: CASSVGISGNTIYF. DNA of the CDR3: TGTGCCAGCAGTGTGGGGATCTCTGGAAACACCATATATTTT.